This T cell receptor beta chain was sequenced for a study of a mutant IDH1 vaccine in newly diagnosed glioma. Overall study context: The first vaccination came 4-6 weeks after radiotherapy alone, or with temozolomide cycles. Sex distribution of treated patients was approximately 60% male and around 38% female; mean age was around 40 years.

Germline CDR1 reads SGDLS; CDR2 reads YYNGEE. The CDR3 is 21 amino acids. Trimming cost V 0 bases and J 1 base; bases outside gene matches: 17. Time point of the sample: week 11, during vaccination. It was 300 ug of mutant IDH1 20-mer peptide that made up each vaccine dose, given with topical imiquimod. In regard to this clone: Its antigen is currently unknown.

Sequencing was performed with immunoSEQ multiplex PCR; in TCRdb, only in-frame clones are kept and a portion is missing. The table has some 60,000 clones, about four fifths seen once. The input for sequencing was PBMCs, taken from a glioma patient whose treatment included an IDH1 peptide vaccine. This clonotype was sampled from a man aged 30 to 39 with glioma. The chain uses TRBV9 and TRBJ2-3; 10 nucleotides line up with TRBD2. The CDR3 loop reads CASSVDGRQHRTSGGTDTQYF. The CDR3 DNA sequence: TGTGCCAGCAGCGTAGACGGTCGACAACACCGGACTAGCGGAGGCACAGATACGCAGTATTTT.